One sample yielded the 26 T cell receptor beta chains listed below, sequenced in a study of cytomegalovirus exposure and HLA in healthy donors. Researchers ran the PCR with 60 Vbeta and 13 Jbeta primers. Clones were sequenced by immunoSEQ multiplex PCR, and TCRdb holds only the in-frame ones, with some missing. Its clone listing holds 75,000 to 80,000 clones. Sequencing input: PBMCs. The receptors shown here come from a man younger than 30 in good health and CMV-seropositive.

The chain employs TRBV7-2 and TRBJ2-3, with D possibly being TRBD1 (6 bases). Germline V gene data show CDR1 as SGHTA and CDR2 as FQGNSA. The CDR3 covers 15 residues. Trimming cost V 1 base and J 7 bases, with 15 bases left between them. The CDR3 nucleotides are TGTGCCAGCAGCTTAGGGGACACCGCCGGGAATACGCAGTATTTT. It is translated as CASSLGDTAGNTQYF.

The V and J genes are TRBV10-2 and TRBJ2-7; maybe TRBD2 (5 bases). Germline V lookup: CDR1 WSHSY, CDR2 SAAADI. The V end was cut by 8 bases, the J end by 1 base, with 15 bases between. CDR3 length: 14 residues. The chain's CDR3 is CASQDSAGSYEQYF. The CDR3 DNA sequence: TGCGCCAGCCAGGATAGCGCCGGATCCTACGAGCAGTACTTC.

The chain carries TRBV6-5 and TRBJ1-5; unclear D gene. The V end was cut by 2 bases, the J end by 4 bases, with 9 bases between. Germline V CDR1 and CDR2: MNHEY, SVGAGI. This CDR3 spans 14 amino acids. CDR3 nucleotide sequence: TGTGCCAGCAGTTACGATATGAGGAATCAGCCCCAGCATTTT. It translates to CASSYDMRNQPQHF.

The chain employs TRBV5-6 and TRBJ1-5; TRBD1 aligns across 7 bases. The CDR3 extends over 16 amino acids. Per germline, CDR1 SGHDT and CDR2 YYEEEE. With V trimmed by 3 bases and J by 0 bases, 6 bases remained unmatched. As DNA, the CDR3 is TGTGCCAGCAGCTCACACCAGGGGGTTAGCAATCAGCCCCAGCATTTT. Protein: CASSSHQGVSNQPQHF. The full variable domain, completed using reference TRBV5-6 and TRBJ1-5, is DAGVTQSPTHLIKTRGQQVTLRCSPKSGHDTVSWYQQALGQGPQFIFQYYEEEERQRGNFPDRFSGHQFPNYSSELNVNALLLGDSALYLCASSSHQGVSNQPQHFGDGTRLSIL.

The rearrangement joins TRBV6-1 to TRBJ1-2; TRBD1 matches 7 bases. Trimming took 1 base from V and 0 from J; bases not matched to a gene: 8. This CDR3 contains 17 residues. The germline CDR1 and CDR2 sequences are MNHNS and SASEGT. The CDR3 DNA sequence: TGTGCCAGCAGTGAAGGGGCAGGGGGACCCTCTAACTATGGCTACACCTTC. Its protein is CASSEGAGGPSNYGYTF.

The CDR3 sequence is CATSRGAQSDEQYF. The CDR3 nucleotides read TGTGCCACCAGCAGAGGGGCCCAATCGGACGAGCAGTACTTC. This rearrangement joins TRBV15 to TRBJ2-7; D ambiguous. Germline assignment: CDR1 LNHNV and CDR2 YYDKDF (reference sequence). CDR3 length: 14 residues. V was shortened by 1 base and J by 5 bases, with 12 bases between the two germline ends.

The gene calls are TRBV29-1 and TRBJ2-5, with D possibly TRBD1 on 6 matching bases. V was clipped by 4 bases and J by 2 bases, with 11 bases between them. Germline V lookup: CDR1 SQVTM, CDR2 ANQGSEA. This CDR3 region has 13 residues. CDR3 protein: CSVAPGQQETQYF. DNA of the CDR3: TGCAGCGTTGCCCCCGGACAGCAAGAGACCCAGTACTTC.

The chain employs TRBV15 and TRBJ1-2; D not certain. CDR3 size: 14 residues. Trimming cost V 5 bases and J 2 bases, with 12 bases left between them. Germline assignment: CDR1 LNHNV and CDR2 YYDKDF (reference sequence). CDR3 sequence (DNA): TGTGCCACCAGCCTTCGAGTCCCGAACTATGGCTACACCTTC. As protein: CATSLRVPNYGYTF.

The chain links TRBV7-8 to TRBJ1-1, with a possible D match to TRBD1 (5 bases). This CDR3 contains 18 residues. From germline, CDR1 is SGHVS and CDR2 FQNEAQ. The V end was cut by 2 bases, the J end by 0 bases, with 19 bases between. CDR3 sequence reads: CASSLSLGGAGLNTEAFF. CDR3 DNA: TGTGCCAGCAGCTTATCCCTCGGGGGAGCGGGGTTGAACACTGAAGCTTTCTTT.

The chain employs TRBV6-6 and TRBJ2-1; D is possibly TRBD1 (6 bases). The V gene's germline CDR1 is MNHNY and CDR2 SVGAGI (reference sequence). The CDR3 consists of 13 residues. The V gene lost 10 bases and the J gene lost 2 bases, with 12 bases spanning the gap. CDR3 region: CAIRDTAYNEQFF. CDR3 sequence (DNA): TGTGCCATCCGGGACACGGCCTACAATGAGCAGTTCTTC.

J is TRBJ2-7 and V is TRBV6-6, with TRBD2 identical over 8 bases. The CDR3 is made up of 16 amino acids. Germline V CDR1 and CDR2: MNHNY, SVGAGI (reference sequence). V gave up 5 bases and J gave up 1 base; unmatched junction bases: 10. The CDR3 bases are TGTGCCAGCAGTCCCCCGGGGAGCGGGAGTTCCTACGAGCAGTACTTC. The encoded protein is CASSPPGSGSSYEQYF.

The genes are TRBV4-1 and TRBJ2-2; D might be TRBD1 (6 bases). V lost 8 bases to trimming and J lost 4 bases, with 20 bases between them. Germline V gives CDR1 MGHRA, CDR2 YSYEKL. The CDR3 contains 16 residues. As DNA, the CDR3 is TGCGCCAGCGAGTCCGGGACACCATTGAGCACCGGGGAGCTGTTTTTT. Its protein is CASESGTPLSTGELFF.

V gene TRBV19 combines with J gene TRBJ1-4, with 8 bases identical to TRBD1. CDR1 LNHDA and CDR2 SQIVND come from the germline V gene (reference sequence). The junction had 8 bases not matched to a gene; V was cut back by 6 bases and J by 2 bases. CDR3 size: 16 residues. CDR3: CASRGQGASTNEKLFF. The CDR3 nucleotides read TGTGCCAGTAGAGGGCAGGGGGCGTCCACTAATGAAAAACTGTTTTTT.

This chain links TRBV6-1 with TRBJ2-5, with a possible D match to TRBD1 (6 bases). This CDR3 contains 15 residues. V lost 0 bases and J 2 bases, leaving 10 bases between the germline ends. Per the germline V gene, CDR1 is MNHNS and CDR2 is SASEGT. The chain's CDR3 is CASSEATGQQETQYF. Written as DNA, the CDR3 is TGTGCCAGCAGTGAAGCAACAGGGCAACAAGAGACCCAGTACTTC.

The genes are TRBV7-2 and TRBJ2-5, with TRBD1 matching over 10 bases. The J call may be incorrect, as the DNA end agrees better with TRBJ2-7. CDR1 is SGHTA, CDR2 FQGNSA, per germline. The CDR3 has 14 amino acids. CDR3 sequence reads: CASSVDRGRSEQYF. CDR3 DNA: TGTGCCAGCAGCGTGGACAGGGGGAGGTCCGAGCAGTACTTC.

V gene TRBV28 combines with J gene TRBJ1-2; D remains ambiguous. Germline CDR1 reads MDHEN; CDR2 reads SYDVKM. Trimming pared 9 bases from V and 6 bases from J, leaving 20 bases between. The CDR3 loop spans 14 amino acids. Written as DNA, the CDR3 is TGTGCCAGTTCCGGAGGACGAATACGCCATGGCTACACCTTC. It is translated as CASSGGRIRHGYTF.

This chain uses TRBV19 with TRBJ1-2, with 12 bases identical to TRBD1. V lost 6 bases and J lost 4; bases outside the gene matches: 9. The CDR3 consists of 16 residues. CDR1 and CDR2 (germline): LNHDA, SQIVND (reference sequence). The CDR3 reads CASSRDRGPGGYGYTF. CDR3 coding DNA: TGTGCCAGTAGCCGGGACAGGGGGCCCGGGGGCTATGGCTACACCTTC.

The chain couples TRBV27 to TRBJ2-6; D unresolved. V lost 5 bases and J lost 0, with 8 bases in between. This CDR3 is built from 15 residues. CDR1 MNHEY and CDR2 SMNVEV come from the germline V gene (reference sequence). The CDR3 nucleotides read TGTGCCAGCAGTCCCCGTAACTCTGGGGCCAACGTCCTGACTTTC. Translated: CASSPRNSGANVLTF.

The chain joins TRBV10-2 to TRBJ2-6, with TRBD2 as a possible D gene (5 bases). In germline, CDR1 is WSHSY, CDR2 SAAADI. Trimming took 6 bases from V and 2 from J, leaving 8 bases between them. The CDR3 loop spans 14 amino acids. CDR3 sequence (DNA): TGCGCCAGCAGGGAGGTAGCTGGGGCCAACGTCCTGACTTTC. Its protein is CASREVAGANVLTF.

The gene calls are TRBV5-1 and TRBJ2-2, with D possibly matching TRBD2 (7 bases). This CDR3 contains 17 residues. V was shortened by 4 bases and J by 7 bases, with 23 bases between the two germline ends. Germline V lookup: CDR1 SGHRS, CDR2 YFSETQ. The CDR3 region has the DNA TGCGCCAGCAGCCCCAGGGGTGGCGGGAGCCCCGACGGGGAGCTGTTTTTT. Its protein product is CASSPRGGGSPDGELFF.

This sequence joins TRBV9 and TRBJ2-7, with D possibly being TRBD2 (6 bases). CDR1 SGDLS and CDR2 YYNGEE come from the germline V gene. This CDR3 region has 12 residues. The V end lost 7 bases, the J end lost 7 bases, and 15 bases lay between the germline ends. CDR3 nucleotides: TGTGCCAGCTCGGGACTCGGCCGTGAGCAGTACTTC. Amino acid sequence: CASSGLGREQYF.

This chain joins TRBV15 and TRBJ1-5; 7 bases match TRBD1. The CDR3 covers 16 residues. With V trimmed by 0 bases and J by 7 bases, 9 bases remained unmatched. Germline V lookup: CDR1 LNHNV, CDR2 YYDKDF (reference sequence). This chain's CDR3 is CATSRDLRGGDQPQHF. The CDR3 DNA follows: TGTGCCACCAGCAGAGATCTGAGAGGGGGCGACCAGCCCCAGCATTTT.

The chain is built from TRBV6-1 and TRBJ2-1, with D possibly being TRBD2 (7 bases). Looked up from germline, CDR1 is MNHNS and CDR2 is SASEGT. The V end lost 9 bases, the J end lost 3 bases, and 12 bases lay between the germline ends. This CDR3 is built from 13 residues. The CDR3 region is CASNREGYNEQFF. The CDR3 DNA sequence: TGTGCCAGTAACAGGGAGGGCTACAATGAGCAGTTCTTC.

The chain employs TRBV6-6 and TRBJ1-2, with TRBD1 matching over 8 bases. The CDR3 has 13 amino acids. Germline V lookup: CDR1 MNHNY, CDR2 SVGAGI (reference sequence). V lost 7 bases to trimming and J lost 8 bases; unmatched junction nucleotides: 9. This CDR3 is CASISRGQGGYTF. The CDR3, as DNA: TGTGCCAGCATCAGCAGGGGGCAGGGAGGCTACACCTTC.

The CDR3 here is CASSQEGLAGRDTQYF. The CDR3 coding sequence is TGCGCCAGCAGCCAAGAAGGGCTAGCGGGAAGAGATACGCAGTATTTT. This chain links TRBV4-1 with TRBJ2-3, with 9 bases identical to TRBD2. Unmatched junction bases numbered 6, after V lost 0 bases and J lost 5 bases. CDR1 MGHRA and CDR2 YSYEKL come from the germline V gene. This CDR3 has 16 amino acids.

V usage is TRBV7-2 and J usage is TRBJ2-7; 9 bases are a match to TRBD1. Germline CDR1 and CDR2: SGHTA and FQGNSA. The CDR3 contains 15 residues. After removal of 2 bases from V and 5 bases from J, the junction contained 7 bases not matched to a gene. In DNA, the CDR3 is TGTGCCAGCAGCTTAAGGGGGACAGGGAGACACGAGCAGTACTTC. Protein sequence: CASSLRGTGRHEQYF.